The next 14 T cell receptor beta chains were all read from a single sample in a study of blood T cell repertoires in COVID-19. Profiled with immunoSEQ multiplex PCR; TCRdb holds only in-frame clones, not every one. The sample contains more than 80,000 clones, about 87% of which appear only once. The sample consisted of peripheral blood. These receptors all come from an elderly man with acute or convalescent COVID-19.

The rearrangement joins TRBV6-6 to TRBJ1-1, with 7 bases matching TRBD1. From germline, CDR1 is MNHNY and CDR2 SVGAGI (reference sequence). The ends lost 4 bases at V and 6 bases at J; junction bases unmatched: 11. This CDR3 is built from 15 residues. CDR3 nucleotides: TGTGCCAGCAGTTGGGCAGGGGGGATTAGCTCTGAAGCTTTCTTT. Protein: CASSWAGGISSEAFF.

DNA for the CDR3: TGTGCCAGCAGCTTTACGTCCGGGACTAGTATCTCTCCGGATACGCAGTATTTT. Translation gives CASSFTSGTSISPDTQYF. The chain has TRBV7-9 and TRBJ2-3, with TRBD2 identical over 8 bases. This CDR3 spans 18 amino acids. Germline assignment: CDR1 SEHNR and CDR2 FQNEAQ (reference sequence). The trim removed 3 bases at V and 6 bases at J, leaving 17 bases unmatched.

The chain uses TRBV5-8 and TRBJ2-2; D is possibly TRBD2 (6 bases). Trimming took off 1 base at V and 4 bases at J, with 11 bases between the two ends. Germline V gene lookup returns CDR1 SGHTS and CDR2 YDEGEE. CDR3 length: 15 amino acids. The CDR3 sequence is CASSLYSGSTGELFF. The CDR3 coding sequence is TGTGCCAGCAGCTTGTATAGCGGTTCCACCGGGGAGCTGTTTTTT.

This clone showed up just a few times. A read error may account for a junction end that differs from germline. The DNA for the CDR3 is TGTGCCAGCAGGCCTACAGGGGGCAACCAGCCCCAGCATTTT. This encodes CASRPTGGNQPQHF. This rearrangement joins TRBV27 to TRBJ1-5, with 9 nucleotides matching TRBD1. Germline assignment: CDR1 MNHEY and CDR2 SMNVEV (reference sequence). This CDR3 region has 14 residues.

The V gene is TRBV13, the J gene TRBJ2-1; the match to TRBD2 covers 9 bases. Germline CDR1 is PRHDT and CDR2 is FYEKMQ (reference sequence). Trimming removed 1 base from V and 13 bases from J; junction bases left unmatched: 17. The CDR3 spans 17 residues. The CDR3: CASSLDPTARTSVIQFF. DNA of the CDR3: TGTGCCAGCAGCTTAGACCCCACTGCCCGGACTAGCGTGATTCAGTTCTTC.

The genes are TRBV7-3 and TRBJ1-3, with 7 bases that match TRBD1. Germline CDR1 SGHTA, CDR2 FQGTGA. V shed 5 bases and J 0 bases; nucleotides not matched to a gene: 10. This CDR3 is 17 amino acids long. The CDR3 region has the DNA TGTGCCAGCAGCCAATCCGGGACAGACTTCTCTGGAAACACCATATATTTT. As protein: CASSQSGTDFSGNTIYF. Combining the CDR3 with reference TRBV7-3 and TRBJ1-3 gives the whole variable domain GAGVSQTPSNKVTEKGKYVELRCDPISGHTALYWYRQSLGQGPEFLIYFQGTGAADDSGLPNDRFFAVRPEGSVSTLKIQRTERGDSAVYLCASSQSGTDFSGNTIYFGEGSWLTVV.

This clone was picked up one time. V and J are TRBV11-3 and TRBJ1-1, with D unresolved. CDR3 length: 13 amino acids. Germline V gene data show CDR1 as SGHNT and CDR2 as YENEEA. V dropped 5 bases and J dropped 0 bases, with 7 bases sitting between them. DNA for the CDR3: TGTGCCAGCAGCCTCCTCCTGAACACTGAAGCTTTCTTT. This translates into CASSLLLNTEAFF.

The chain employs TRBV28 and TRBJ1-4, with D possibly TRBD1 on 5 matching bases. Trimming took off 4 bases at V and 7 bases at J, with 13 bases between the two ends. This CDR3 spans 14 amino acids. Germline-derived CDR1 and CDR2 are MDHEN and SYDVKM. The CDR3 spells CASSSRVDGEKLFF. The CDR3 bases are TGTGCCAGCAGTTCCAGGGTAGATGGTGAAAAACTGTTTTTT.

The V and J genes are TRBV19 and TRBJ1-2, with D perhaps TRBD1 (5 bases). CDR1 is LNHDA, CDR2 SQIVND, per germline (reference sequence). The CDR3 extends over 14 amino acids. Trimming left V 2 bases short and J 3 bases short, with 10 bases between. The CDR3 DNA reads TGTGCCAGTAGTATACGGCAGGGCCACTATGGCTACACCTTC. Protein sequence: CASSIRQGHYGYTF.

The rearrangement links TRBV7-6 to TRBJ2-3, with 10 nucleotides matching TRBD2. Germline V CDR1 and CDR2: SGHVS, FNYEAQ. This CDR3 region has 16 residues. Germline trimming cut 1 base from V and 5 bases from J; bases unmatched to any gene: 6. This CDR3 reads CASSLGSGGAQDTQYF. Written as DNA, the CDR3 is TGTGCCAGCAGCTTAGGCAGCGGGGGGGCCCAAGATACGCAGTATTTT.

The rearrangement joins TRBV6-6 to TRBJ2-3; D unresolved. CDR1 is MNHNY, CDR2 SVGAGI, per germline (reference sequence). The CDR3 has 12 residues. V lost 5 bases and J 5 bases, leaving 8 bases between the germline ends. CDR3 amino acids: CASSVYGDTQYF. In DNA form, the CDR3 reads TGTGCCAGCAGTGTCTATGGAGATACGCAGTATTTT.

This CDR3 is CASGGAAEETQYF. As DNA, the CDR3 is TGTGCTAGTGGTGGGGCCGCCGAGGAGACCCAGTACTTC. The genes are TRBV12-5 and TRBJ2-5, with D possibly TRBD1 on 5 matching bases. CDR1 is LGHNT and CDR2 is FRNRAP in the germline V gene. V was trimmed by 5 bases and J by 5 bases, leaving 12 bases between them. CDR3 length: 13 residues.

J is TRBJ1-5 and V is TRBV6-5; the match to TRBD1 covers 9 bases. Germline loops: CDR1 MNHEY, CDR2 SVGAGI. Losses at the gene ends were 4 bases for V and 3 bases for J; bases not matched to a gene: 4. This CDR3 comprises 15 residues. The CDR3 spells CASSSGTGNNQPQHF. For the CDR3, the DNA is TGTGCCAGCAGTTCCGGGACAGGGAACAATCAGCCCCAGCATTTT.

The gene calls are TRBV30 and TRBJ1-5; 9 nucleotides align to TRBD1. Germline loops: CDR1 GTSNPN, CDR2 SVGIG (reference sequence). With 2 bases clipped from V and 4 bases from J, the junction kept 6 bases outside the gene matches. This CDR3 has 15 residues. CDR3 sequence (DNA): TGTGCCTGGAGTACCACAGGGGGCGGGAATCAGCCCCAGCATTTT. Encoded protein: CAWSTTGGGNQPQHF.